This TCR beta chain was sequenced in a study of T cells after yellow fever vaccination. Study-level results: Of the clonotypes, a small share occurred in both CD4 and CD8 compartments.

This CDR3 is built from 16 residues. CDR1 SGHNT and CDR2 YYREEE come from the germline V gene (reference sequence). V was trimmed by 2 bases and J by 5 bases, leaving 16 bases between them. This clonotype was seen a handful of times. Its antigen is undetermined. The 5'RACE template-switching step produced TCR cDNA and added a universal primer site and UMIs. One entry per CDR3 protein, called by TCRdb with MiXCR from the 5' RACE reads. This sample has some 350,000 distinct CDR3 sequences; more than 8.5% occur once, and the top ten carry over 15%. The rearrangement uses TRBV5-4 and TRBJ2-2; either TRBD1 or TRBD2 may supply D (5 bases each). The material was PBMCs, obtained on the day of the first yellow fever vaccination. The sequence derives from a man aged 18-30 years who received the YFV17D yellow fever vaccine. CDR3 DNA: TGTGCCAGCAGCTTTGGCGGGTTCGAGGGGACCGGGGAGCTGTTTTTT. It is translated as CASSFGGFEGTGELFF.